The subject of this entry is one T cell receptor (beta chain). Its antigen is unidentified. The sample is drawn from a study of blood T cells in healthy people across ages. Looked up from germline, CDR1 is SGHTA and CDR2 is FQGNSA. This CDR3 is 13 amino acids long. Trimming pared 4 bases from V and 11 bases from J, leaving 17 bases between. Whole-study results and caveats: Estimated diversity that came from one million T cells was considered an underestimate.

A J-beta primer mix and a sample-barcoded 5' primer were used in a second PCR of about 6 to 12 cycles. MiXCR, run by TCRdb on the 5' RACE reads, gives a single entry per CDR3 protein. Here the sample spans nearly 800,000 distinct CDR3 sequences, just under 25% being singletons. The sample was also linked to a second study, of T cells of mothers and their children. Per that study: It was through the M1S primer of the second PCR that sample barcodes and 2-4 random nucleotides were added.

This sequence originates from a boy aged 5-17 years in good health. The sequenced sample consisted of blood. The chain carries TRBV7-2 and TRBJ2-5; D gene ambiguous. CDR3 DNA: TGTGCCAGCAGCTACGGGCCCGGCGGTGAGCAGTACTTC. As protein: CASSYGPGGEQYF. The whole variable domain, filled in from reference TRBV7-2 and TRBJ2-5, reads GAGVSQSPSNKVTEKGKDVELRCDPISGHTALYWYRQSLGQGLEFLIYFQGNSAPDKSGLPSDRFSAERTGGSVSTLTIQRTQQEDSAVYLCASSYGPGGEQYFGPGTRLLVL.